Here is one T cell receptor (beta chain) with its context. What it binds is not known. The data originate from a study of cytomegalovirus exposure and HLA in healthy donors. Study-wide results and caveats: A few V segments could not be told apart, such as TRBV6-2 and TRBV6-3, and were left out. Immune exposure information comprised only CMV serostatus. Highly shared variants forming one cluster were likely a sequencing artifact.

Germline loops: CDR1 LNHNV, CDR2 YYDKDF (reference sequence). The CDR3 is made up of 16 amino acids. Germline trimming cut 0 bases from V and 2 bases from J; bases unmatched to any gene: 6. Both 60 Vbeta primers and 13 Jbeta primers went into the PCR. Method: immunoSEQ multiplex PCR; TCRdb's copy keeps in-frame clones and lacks some. The data show some 140,000 clones, with 60% to 85% seen just once and 1.8% held by the top ten. This TCR came from a female donor in good health and CMV-seropositive. The V and J genes are TRBV15 and TRBJ2-5, with 7 positions matching TRBD2. Sequencing input: PBMCs. CDR3 in DNA: TGTGCCACCAGCAGAGATTTCGCTAGCGGACAAGAGACCCAGTACTTC. This gives the protein CATSRDFASGQETQYF. The variable domain in full, completed from reference TRBV15 and TRBJ2-5, reads DAMVIQNPRYQVTQFGKPVTLSCSQTLNHNVMYWYQQKSSQAPKLLFHYYDKDFNNEADTPDNFQSRRPNTSFCFLDIRSPGLGDTAMYLCATSRDFASGQETQYFGPGTRLLVL.